The entry below gives a single T cell receptor (beta chain) sequence along with its context. No antigen is known for it. The CDR3 length is 11 residues. Trimming took 0 bases from V and 11 from J, leaving 7 bases between them. Germline CDR1 LGHNA, CDR2 YNFKEQ. Libraries for TCR beta were made by quantitative 5'-RACE with molecular barcodes. MiXCR, applied by TCRdb to the 5' RACE reads, yields one record per CDR3 protein. Here the sample spans about 340,000 distinct CDR3 sequences, approximately 15% being singletons. This sample stems from a study of CD8 T cells in ankylosing spondylitis. Study-wide findings and caveats: Disease-linked clones reportedly concentrated significantly in matched ankylosing spondylitis synovial fluid. With a CD8+ phenotype, disease-linked clones were relatively rare in peripheral blood. Blood of patients with ankylosing spondylitis appeared to be characterized by a TCR beta motif of eight highly homologous variants.

V usage is TRBV4-2 and J usage is TRBJ1-2; no reliable D call. Sequencing was performed on blood, either unsorted or a sorted T cell fraction (not recorded which). The TCR sequence derives from a male donor with ankylosing spondylitis or in good health (not recorded which). The CDR3 DNA is TGTGCCAGCAGCCAAGATATCGAGTACACCTTC. Amino acids: CASSQDIEYTF.